The 16 T cell receptor beta chains reported below all come from one sample, sequenced in a study of cytomegalovirus exposure and HLA in healthy donors. This PCR relied on a set of 60 Vbeta primers and 13 Jbeta primers. Data came from immunoSEQ multiplex PCR; TCRdb stores just in-frame clones and leaves some out. The profile shows 150,000 to 200,000 clones, less than 85% of them singletons. What was sequenced was PBMCs. All receptors come from a boy between 2 and 10 years old in good health and CMV-seronegative.

V gene TRBV28 combines with J gene TRBJ2-5, with D perhaps matching TRBD2 (5 bases). Germline CDR1 reads MDHEN; CDR2 reads SYDVKM. CDR3 size: 17 residues. V was shortened by 6 bases and J by 4 bases, with 24 bases between the two germline ends. For the CDR3, the DNA is TGTGCCAGCAGCCGCTTAGGTATCGGACCTGAGGGAGAGACCCAGTACTTC. This encodes CASSRLGIGPEGETQYF.

The chain links TRBV7-2 to TRBJ1-4; maybe TRBD1 (6 bases). This CDR3 region has 16 residues. Trimming stripped 5 bases from V and 7 bases from J, with 20 bases between. In germline, CDR1 is SGHTA, CDR2 FQGNSA. In DNA, the CDR3 is TGTGCCAGCAGCGTCGGAGGGGGGGCTTTAGGTGAAAAACTGTTTTTT. This encodes CASSVGGGALGEKLFF.

The V call is TRBV27, the J call TRBJ2-3; 10 nucleotides line up with TRBD2. Germline assignment: CDR1 MNHEY and CDR2 SMNVEV (reference sequence). Trimming took 3 bases from V and 15 from J; bases not matched to a gene: 9. This CDR3 has 13 residues. The CDR3 reads CASSLYLAGVLYF. Here the CDR3 DNA reads TGTGCCAGCAGTTTGTACCTAGCGGGAGTATTATATTTT.

The chain links TRBV7-9 to TRBJ2-5; possibly TRBD1 for D (5 bases). The CDR3 spans 14 residues. V shed 4 bases and J shed 5 bases, with 14 bases lying between them. Germline V CDR1 and CDR2: SEHNR, FQNEAQ (reference sequence). CDR3 in amino acids: CASSSQQYRETQYF. The CDR3 region has the DNA TGTGCCAGCAGCTCCCAACAGTACAGGGAGACCCAGTACTTC. The variable domain in full, with the rest retrieved from reference TRBV7-9 and TRBJ2-5, is DTGVSQNPRHKITKRGQNVTFRCDPISEHNRLYWYRQTLGQGPEFLTYFQNEAQLEKSRLLSDRFSAERPKGSFSTLEIQRTEQGDSAMYLCASSSQQYRETQYFGPGTRLLVL.

The chain combines TRBV5-1 with TRBJ1-5, with D perhaps TRBD1 (6 bases). Germline CDR1 SGHRS, CDR2 YFSETQ. V was trimmed by 4 bases and J by 7 bases, leaving 12 bases between them. The CDR3 has 13 residues. CDR3 DNA sequence: TGCGCCAGCAGCGTAGGGGGTGGGCAGCCCCAGCATTTT. It yields the protein CASSVGGGQPQHF.

This clone was seen only a few times. The CDR3 region is CASSKGEEETQYF. The CDR3 DNA follows: TGTGCCAGCAGCAAGGGGGAGGAAGAGACCCAGTACTTC. The chain couples TRBV21-1 to TRBJ2-5; the table's D call of TRBD2 was not tested on the DNA. TRBV21-1 corresponds to a pseudogene. The CDR3 length is 13 residues.

The J gene is TRBJ2-6, the V gene TRBV10-1, with 9 bases fitting TRBD1. The CDR3 extends over 15 amino acids. Unmatched junction bases numbered 0, after V lost 6 bases and J lost 0 bases. Germline CDR1 WNHNN, CDR2 SYGVQD (reference sequence). CDR3 protein: CASRDRGSGANVLTF. For the CDR3, the DNA is TGCGCCAGCAGGGACAGGGGCTCTGGGGCCAACGTCCTGACTTTC.

This clone was picked up a small number of times. V and J are TRBV5-6 and TRBJ2-2; 8 bases are shared with TRBD1. This CDR3 has 16 residues. Trimming removed 1 base from V and 6 bases from J; junction bases left unmatched: 8. Germline CDR1 SGHDT, CDR2 YYEEEE. CDR3 residues: CASSLRGRGRSGELFF. Here the CDR3 DNA reads TGTGCCAGCAGCTTGCGTGGCAGGGGGCGCTCCGGGGAGCTGTTTTTT. Filled out from reference TRBV5-6 and TRBJ2-2, the complete variable domain reads DAGVTQSPTHLIKTRGQQVTLRCSPKSGHDTVSWYQQALGQGPQFIFQYYEEEERQRGNFPDRFSGHQFPNYSSELNVNALLLGDSALYLCASSLRGRGRSGELFFGEGSRLTVL.

This chain joins TRBV15 and TRBJ1-3, with D perhaps TRBD1 (5 bases). The V gene's germline CDR1 is LNHNV and CDR2 YYDKDF (reference sequence). The CDR3 has 18 residues. Trimming cost V 0 bases and J 0 bases, with 15 bases left between them. CDR3 nucleotides: TGTGCCACCAGCAGAGATCGGCAGGGTCTATTCTCTGGAAACACCATATATTTT. Translated, it gives CATSRDRQGLFSGNTIYF.

The V gene is TRBV7-9, the J gene TRBJ2-2; no definite D call. V was pared by 3 bases and J by 7 bases, with 6 bases between. The CDR3 is made up of 12 amino acids. Germline V gives CDR1 SEHNR, CDR2 FQNEAQ (reference sequence). The CDR3 region is CASSFGGGELFF. The CDR3 coding sequence is TGTGCCAGCAGCTTCGGTGGCGGGGAGCTGTTTTTT.

The chain couples TRBV28 to TRBJ1-1; TRBD1 matches 7 bases. V lost 6 bases and J lost 3; bases outside the gene matches: 4. CDR1 is MDHEN and CDR2 is SYDVKM in the germline V gene. The CDR3 spans 13 residues. In DNA form, the CDR3 reads TGTGCCAGCAGCCGACAGGGCTACACTGAAGCTTTCTTT. Protein sequence: CASSRQGYTEAFF.

CDR3 sequence reads: CSVGQGMSTEAFF. The DNA of the CDR3 is TGCAGCGTGGGACAGGGGATGAGCACTGAAGCTTTCTTT. The chain employs TRBV29-1 and TRBJ1-1, with 10 bases matching TRBD1. This CDR3 region has 13 residues. CDR1 and CDR2 (germline): SQVTM, ANQGSEA. Trimming at V came to 6 bases and at J to 4 bases, leaving 5 bases not matched to a gene.

The chain uses TRBV6-1 and TRBJ2-7, with 8 nucleotides matching TRBD2. V trimming: 2 bases; J trimming: 2 bases; junction bases outside the gene matches: 5. Germline lookup yields CDR1 MNHNS and CDR2 SASEGT. This CDR3 comprises 15 residues. CDR3 sequence (DNA): TGTGCCAGCAGTGAACTGGCGGGAGGTACCTACGAGCAGTACTTC. It translates to CASSELAGGTYEQYF.

V is TRBV28 and J is TRBJ2-2; perhaps TRBD2 as D (7 bases). The V end lost 6 bases, the J end lost 3 bases, and 14 bases lay between the germline ends. The V gene's germline CDR1 is MDHEN and CDR2 SYDVKM. The CDR3 is 15 residues long. CDR3 amino acids: CASRGGAQDTGELFF. The DNA of the CDR3 is TGTGCCAGCAGGGGGGGGGCACAGGACACCGGGGAGCTGTTTTTT.

The rearrangement uses TRBV28 and TRBJ2-7; D is perhaps TRBD1 (6 bases). V lost 6 bases, J lost 0 bases, and 15 bases lay in between. The germline V gene encodes CDR1 MDHEN and CDR2 SYDVKM. The CDR3 covers 15 residues. The CDR3 nucleotides read TGTGCCAGCAGGAATACAGGGCAGCCCTCCTACGAGCAGTACTTC. Translated, it gives CASRNTGQPSYEQYF.

This clone was picked up one time. The rearrangement joins TRBV11-2 to TRBJ1-6; D uncertain. V was clipped by 1 base and J by 7 bases, with 8 bases between them. The CDR3 totals 14 residues. CDR1 is SGHAT and CDR2 is FQNNGV in the germline V gene. CDR3 sequence (DNA): TGTGCCAGCAGCTTAGTTCAGAGGAATTCACCCCTCCACTTT. Its translation is CASSLVQRNSPLHF. Full variable domain (remainder filled in from reference TRBV11-2 and TRBJ1-6): EAGVAQSPRYKIIEKRQSVAFWCNPISGHATLYWYQQILGQGPKLLIQFQNNGVVDDSQLPKDRFSAERLKGVDSTLKIQPAKLEDSAVYLCASSLVQRNSPLHFGNGTRLTVT.